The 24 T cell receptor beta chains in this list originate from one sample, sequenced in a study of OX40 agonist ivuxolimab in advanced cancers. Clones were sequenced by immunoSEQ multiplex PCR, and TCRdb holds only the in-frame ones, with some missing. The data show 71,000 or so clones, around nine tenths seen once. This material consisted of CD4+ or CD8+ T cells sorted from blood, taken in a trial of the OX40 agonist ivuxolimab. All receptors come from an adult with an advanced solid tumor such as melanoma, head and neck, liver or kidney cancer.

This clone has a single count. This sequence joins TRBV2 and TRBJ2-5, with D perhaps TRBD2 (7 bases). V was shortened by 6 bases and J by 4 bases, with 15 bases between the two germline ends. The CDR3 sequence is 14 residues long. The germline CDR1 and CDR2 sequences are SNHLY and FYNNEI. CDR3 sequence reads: CASRRGGLGETQYF. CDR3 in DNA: TGTGCCAGCAGGAGGGGGGGGCTTGGAGAGACCCAGTACTTC.

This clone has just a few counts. CDR3 sequence (DNA): TGTGCCAGCAGCTTAGGACAGGGTAGCAATCAGCCCCAGCATTTT. Protein: CASSLGQGSNQPQHF. This chain links TRBV5-8 with TRBJ1-5; 8 nucleotides line up with TRBD1. Germline lookup yields CDR1 SGHTS and CDR2 YDEGEE. CDR3 length equals 15 residues. V gave up 2 bases and J gave up 0 bases; unmatched junction bases: 1.

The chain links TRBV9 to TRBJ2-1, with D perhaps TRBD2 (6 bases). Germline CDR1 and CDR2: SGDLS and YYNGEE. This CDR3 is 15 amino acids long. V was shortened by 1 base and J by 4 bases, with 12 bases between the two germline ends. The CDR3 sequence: CASSVHFREYNEQFF. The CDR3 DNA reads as TGTGCCAGCAGCGTACATTTTCGGGAGTACAATGAGCAGTTCTTC.

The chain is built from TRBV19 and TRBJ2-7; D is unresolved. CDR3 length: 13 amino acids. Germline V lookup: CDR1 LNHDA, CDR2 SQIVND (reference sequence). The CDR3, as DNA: TGTGCAACCAGACCCTCCGGCACCTACGAGCAGTACTTC. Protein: CATRPSGTYEQYF.

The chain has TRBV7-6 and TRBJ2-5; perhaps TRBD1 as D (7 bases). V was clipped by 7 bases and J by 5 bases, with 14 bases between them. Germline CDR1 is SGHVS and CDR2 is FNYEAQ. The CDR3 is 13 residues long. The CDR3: CASILQGRETQYF. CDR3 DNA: TGTGCCAGCATCCTACAGGGGAGGGAGACCCAGTACTTC.

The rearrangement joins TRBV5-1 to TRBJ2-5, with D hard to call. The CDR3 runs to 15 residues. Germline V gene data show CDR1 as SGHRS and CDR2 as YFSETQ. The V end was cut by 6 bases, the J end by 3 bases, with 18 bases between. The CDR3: CASTRVGVGKETQYF. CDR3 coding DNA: TGCGCCAGCACCCGGGTTGGAGTGGGCAAAGAGACCCAGTACTTC.

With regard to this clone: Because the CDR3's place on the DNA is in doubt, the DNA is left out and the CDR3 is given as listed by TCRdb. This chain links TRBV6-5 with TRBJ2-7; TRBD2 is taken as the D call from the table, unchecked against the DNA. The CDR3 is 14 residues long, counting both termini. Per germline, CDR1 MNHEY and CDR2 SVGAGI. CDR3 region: CASSSSTSSYEQYF.

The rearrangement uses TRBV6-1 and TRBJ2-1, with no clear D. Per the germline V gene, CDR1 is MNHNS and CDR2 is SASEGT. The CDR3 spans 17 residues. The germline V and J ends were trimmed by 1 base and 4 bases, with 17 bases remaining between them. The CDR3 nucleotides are TGTGCCAGCAGTGAAGAAGAAGTGAGACACCCATACAATGAGCAGTTCTTC. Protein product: CASSEEEVRHPYNEQFF.

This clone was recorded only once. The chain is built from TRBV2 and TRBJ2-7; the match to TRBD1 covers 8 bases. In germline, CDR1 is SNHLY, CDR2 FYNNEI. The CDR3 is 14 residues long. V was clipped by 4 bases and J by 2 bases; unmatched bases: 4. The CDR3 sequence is CASSARTGTYEQYF. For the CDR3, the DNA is TGTGCCAGCAGTGCGAGGACAGGGACCTACGAGCAGTACTTC.

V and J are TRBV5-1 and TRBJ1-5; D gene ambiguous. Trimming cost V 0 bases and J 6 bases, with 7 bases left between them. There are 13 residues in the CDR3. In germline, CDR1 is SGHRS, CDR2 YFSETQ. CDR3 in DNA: TGCGCCAGCAGCTTGGGGGGAACTCAGCCCCAGCATTTT. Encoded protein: CASSLGGTQPQHF.

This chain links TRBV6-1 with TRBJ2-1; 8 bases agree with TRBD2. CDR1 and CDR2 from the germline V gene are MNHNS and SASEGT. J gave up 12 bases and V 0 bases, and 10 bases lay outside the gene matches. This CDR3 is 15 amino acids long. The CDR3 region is CASSEAFLAGQGQFF. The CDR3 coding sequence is TGTGCCAGCAGTGAAGCGTTCCTAGCGGGTCAGGGGCAGTTCTTC.

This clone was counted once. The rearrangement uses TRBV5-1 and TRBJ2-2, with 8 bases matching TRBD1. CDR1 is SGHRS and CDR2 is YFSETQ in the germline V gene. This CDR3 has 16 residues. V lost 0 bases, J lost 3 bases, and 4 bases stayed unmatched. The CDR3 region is CASSLEGGQDTGELFF. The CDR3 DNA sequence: TGCGCCAGCAGCTTGGAGGGGGGACAGGACACCGGGGAGCTGTTTTTT.

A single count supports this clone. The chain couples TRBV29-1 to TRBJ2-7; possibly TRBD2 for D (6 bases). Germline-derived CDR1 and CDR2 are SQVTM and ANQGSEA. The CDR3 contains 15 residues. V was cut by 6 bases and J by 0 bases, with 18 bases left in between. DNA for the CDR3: TGCAGCGTATACTATCCCGGGGGTAGCTCCTACGAGCAGTACTTC. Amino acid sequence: CSVYYPGGSSYEQYF.

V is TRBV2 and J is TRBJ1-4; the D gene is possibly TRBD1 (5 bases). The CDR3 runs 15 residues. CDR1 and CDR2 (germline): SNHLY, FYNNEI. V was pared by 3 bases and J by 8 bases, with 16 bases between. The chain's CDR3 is CASSDSAGTSEKLFF. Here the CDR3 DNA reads TGTGCCAGCAGTGATTCGGCCGGGACTTCGGAAAAACTGTTTTTT.

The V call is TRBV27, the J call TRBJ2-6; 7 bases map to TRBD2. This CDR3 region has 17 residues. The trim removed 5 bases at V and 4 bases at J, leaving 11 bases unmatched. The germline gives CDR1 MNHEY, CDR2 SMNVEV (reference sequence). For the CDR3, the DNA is TGTGCCAGCAGTGGGTACAGGCGGGGGACGGGGGCCAACGTCCTGACTTTC. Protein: CASSGYRRGTGANVLTF.

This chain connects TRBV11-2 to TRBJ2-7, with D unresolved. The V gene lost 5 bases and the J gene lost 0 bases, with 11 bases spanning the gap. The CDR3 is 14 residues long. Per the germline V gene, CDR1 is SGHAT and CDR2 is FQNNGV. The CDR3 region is CASSPQHSSYEQYF. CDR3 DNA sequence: TGTGCCAGCAGCCCCCAGCACAGCTCCTACGAGCAGTACTTC.

Here the CDR3 reads CASIATSNTEAFF. The CDR3 DNA follows: TGTGCCAGCATAGCCACATCGAACACTGAAGCTTTCTTT. This rearrangement joins TRBV6-1 to TRBJ1-1; D unclear. Between the trimmed V and J ends, which lost 7 bases and 1 base, there was a span of 10 bases. The CDR3 length is 13 residues. Per germline, CDR1 MNHNS and CDR2 SASEGT.

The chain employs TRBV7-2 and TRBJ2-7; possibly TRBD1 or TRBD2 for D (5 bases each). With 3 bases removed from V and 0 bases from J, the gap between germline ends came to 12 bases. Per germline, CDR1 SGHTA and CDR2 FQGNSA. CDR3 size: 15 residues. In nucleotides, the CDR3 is TGTGCCAGCAGCTTTTCGGGGCCTCTCTCCTACGAGCAGTACTTC. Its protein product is CASSFSGPLSYEQYF. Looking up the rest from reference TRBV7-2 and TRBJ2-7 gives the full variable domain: GAGVSQSPSNKVTEKGKDVELRCDPISGHTALYWYRQSLGQGLEFLIYFQGNSAPDKSGLPSDRFSAERTGGSVSTLTIQRTQQEDSAVYLCASSFSGPLSYEQYFGPGTRLTVT.

CDR3 region: CASLRGDRYNEQFF. DNA of the CDR3: TGTGCCAGCCTTAGGGGGGACCGCTACAATGAGCAGTTCTTC. The rearrangement links TRBV2 to TRBJ2-1; D may match TRBD1 or TRBD2 (6 bases each). The ends were cut back, 8 bases at V and 3 bases at J, with 14 bases in the middle. Germline loops: CDR1 SNHLY, CDR2 FYNNEI. The CDR3 runs to 14 residues.

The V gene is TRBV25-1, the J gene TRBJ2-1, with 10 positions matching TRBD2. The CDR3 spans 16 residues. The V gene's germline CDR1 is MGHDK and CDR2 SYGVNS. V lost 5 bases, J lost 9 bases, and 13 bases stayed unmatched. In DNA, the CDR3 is TGTGCCAGCAGTTCCACCGGGACTAGCGAATTCGGTGAGCAGTTCTTC. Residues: CASSSTGTSEFGEQFF. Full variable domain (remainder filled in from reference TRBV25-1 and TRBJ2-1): EADIYQTPRYLVIGTGKKITLECSQTMGHDKMYWYQQDPGMELHLIHYSYGVNSTEKGDLSSESTVSRIRTEHFPLTLESARPSHTSQYLCASSSTGTSEFGEQFFGPGTRLTVL.

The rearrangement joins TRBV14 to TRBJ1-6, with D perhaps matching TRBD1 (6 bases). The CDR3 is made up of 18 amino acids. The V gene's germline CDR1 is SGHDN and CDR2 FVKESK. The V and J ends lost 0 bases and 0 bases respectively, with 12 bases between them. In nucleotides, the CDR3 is TGTGCCAGCAGCCAAGATGGACAGTGGCGCTCCTATAATTCACCCCTCCACTTT. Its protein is CASSQDGQWRSYNSPLHF.

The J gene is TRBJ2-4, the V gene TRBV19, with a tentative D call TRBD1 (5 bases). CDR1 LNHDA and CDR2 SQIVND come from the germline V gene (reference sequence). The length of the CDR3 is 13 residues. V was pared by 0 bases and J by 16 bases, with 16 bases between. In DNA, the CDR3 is TGTGCCAGTAGTATAGACAGTCAGGGAATCGCTTACTTC. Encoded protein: CASSIDSQGIAYF.

The CDR3 protein is CASSAQQGIGNYGYTF. DNA for the CDR3: TGCGCCAGCAGCGCGCAACAGGGGATAGGGAACTATGGCTACACCTTC. V and J are TRBV4-1 and TRBJ1-2; 7 bases line up with TRBD1. The germline CDR1 and CDR2 sequences are MGHRA and YSYEKL. The CDR3 has 16 amino acids. Trimming removed 5 bases from V and 2 bases from J; junction bases left unmatched: 11.

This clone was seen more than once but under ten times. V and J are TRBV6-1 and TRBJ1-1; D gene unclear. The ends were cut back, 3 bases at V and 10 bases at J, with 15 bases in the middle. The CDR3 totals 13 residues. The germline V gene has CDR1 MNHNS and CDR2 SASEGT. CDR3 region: CASSDGPPGAAFF. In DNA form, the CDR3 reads TGTGCCAGCAGTGATGGCCCCCCCGGTGCAGCTTTCTTT.